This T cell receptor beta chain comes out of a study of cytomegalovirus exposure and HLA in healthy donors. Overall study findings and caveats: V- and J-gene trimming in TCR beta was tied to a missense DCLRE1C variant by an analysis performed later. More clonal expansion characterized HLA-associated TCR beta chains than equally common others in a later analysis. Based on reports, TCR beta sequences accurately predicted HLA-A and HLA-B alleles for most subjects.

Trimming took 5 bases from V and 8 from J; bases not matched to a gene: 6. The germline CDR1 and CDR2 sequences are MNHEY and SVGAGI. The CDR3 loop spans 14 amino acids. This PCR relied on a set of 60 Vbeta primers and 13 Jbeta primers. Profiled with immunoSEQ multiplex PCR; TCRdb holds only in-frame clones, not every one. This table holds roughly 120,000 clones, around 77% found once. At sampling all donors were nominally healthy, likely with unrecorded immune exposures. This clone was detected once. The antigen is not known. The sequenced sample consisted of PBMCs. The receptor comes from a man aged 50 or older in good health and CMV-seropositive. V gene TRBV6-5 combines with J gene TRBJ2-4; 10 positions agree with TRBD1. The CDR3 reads CASSRRQGADIQYF. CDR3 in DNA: TGTGCCAGCAGTCGGCGACAGGGGGCAGACATTCAGTACTTC.